What follows are 26 T cell receptor beta chains derived from one specimen sequenced in a study of blood T cell repertoires in COVID-19. TCRdb's copy holds only in-frame clones and misses some; the assay was immunoSEQ multiplex PCR. The sample comprises some 200,000 clones, roughly four fifths of which are singletons, and about 1.3% rests with the top ten. Material for sequencing was PBMCs or T cells enriched from blood (not recorded which). The receptor set was obtained from a woman in her thirties or forties with acute COVID-19.

This clone was picked up one time. The chain recombines TRBV5-1 with TRBJ2-2; D ambiguous. Trimming stripped 0 bases from V and 3 bases from J, with 3 bases between. Germline CDR1 SGHRS, CDR2 YFSETQ. CDR3 length equals 13 residues. The CDR3 protein is CASSLGDTGELFF. CDR3 nucleotides: TGCGCCAGCAGCTTGGGAGACACCGGGGAGCTGTTTTTT. The full variable domain, in which reference TRBV5-1 and TRBJ2-2 provide the parts outside the CDR3, is KAGVTQTPRYLIKTRGQQVTLSCSPISGHRSVSWYQQTPGQGLQFLFEYFSETQRNKGNFPGRFSGRQFSNSRSEMNVSTLELGDSALYLCASSLGDTGELFFGEGSRLTVL.

The chain joins TRBV4-2 to TRBJ2-7; 7 bases are shared with TRBD2. From germline, CDR1 is LGHNA and CDR2 YNFKEQ. CDR3 size: 14 residues. Germline trimming cut 3 bases from V and 6 bases from J; bases unmatched to any gene: 8. The CDR3: CASSHLAETLEQYF. The CDR3 DNA reads TGTGCCAGCAGCCACCTAGCGGAGACTCTCGAGCAGTACTTC.

This chain connects TRBV11-2 to TRBJ2-5; a weak D match, TRBD2 (6 bases). Per the germline V gene, CDR1 is SGHAT and CDR2 is FQNNGV. This CDR3 has 15 amino acids. The ends were cut back, 6 bases at V and 4 bases at J, with 18 bases in the middle. The CDR3 DNA sequence: TGTGCCAGCAGTTCAGGCCGGGAGAGGGGAGAGACCCAGTACTTC. This gives the protein CASSSGRERGETQYF. Complete variable domain (other parts from reference TRBV11-2 and TRBJ2-5): EAGVAQSPRYKIIEKRQSVAFWCNPISGHATLYWYQQILGQGPKLLIQFQNNGVVDDSQLPKDRFSAERLKGVDSTLKIQPAKLEDSAVYLCASSSGRERGETQYFGPGTRLLVL.

DNA for the CDR3: TGTGCCAGCAGCCGGGAACTCGCCTACGAGCAGTACTTC. Translating it yields CASSRELAYEQYF. This chain connects TRBV6-5 to TRBJ2-7; possible D gene TRBD2, 5 bases. V lost 6 bases, J lost 2 bases, and 11 bases lay in between. This CDR3 comprises 13 residues. Germline CDR1 and CDR2: MNHEY and SVGAGI.

The rearrangement joins TRBV7-2 to TRBJ2-7; 9 bases fit TRBD1. Germline CDR1 reads SGHTA; CDR2 reads FQGNSA. The V segment lost 0 bases and the J segment 2 bases; nucleotides outside the gene matches: 5. This CDR3 comprises 16 residues. The CDR3 is CASSLAGTGTPYEQYF. The CDR3 region has the DNA TGTGCCAGCAGCTTAGCTGGGACAGGGACCCCCTACGAGCAGTACTTC.

This clone was detected a few times. V is TRBV19 and J is TRBJ2-7, with 7 bases aligning to TRBD2. The CDR3 covers 13 residues. Germline values: CDR1 LNHDA, CDR2 SQIVND (reference sequence). The ends lost 4 bases at V and 3 bases at J; junction bases unmatched: 3. The CDR3 protein is CASSTTSFYEQYF. The CDR3 DNA sequence: TGTGCCAGTAGTACGACTAGCTTCTACGAGCAGTACTTC. Drawing the rest from reference TRBV19 and TRBJ2-7, the complete variable domain is DGGITQSPKYLFRKEGQNVTLSCEQNLNHDAMYWYRQDPGQGLRLIYYSQIVNDFQKGDIAEGYSVSREKKESFPLTVTSAQKNPTAFYLCASSTTSFYEQYFGPGTRLTVT.

The J gene is TRBJ1-1, the V gene TRBV15, with D maybe TRBD1 (6 bases). Looked up from germline, CDR1 is LNHNV and CDR2 is YYDKDF (reference sequence). The CDR3 consists of 15 residues. Trimming removed 0 bases at V and 1 base at J, with 9 bases between. CDR3 DNA: TGTGCCACCAGCAGAGACAAGACAGGGAACACTGAAGCTTTCTTT. As protein: CATSRDKTGNTEAFF. Complete variable domain (other parts from reference TRBV15 and TRBJ1-1): DAMVIQNPRYQVTQFGKPVTLSCSQTLNHNVMYWYQQKSSQAPKLLFHYYDKDFNNEADTPDNFQSRRPNTSFCFLDIRSPGLGDTAMYLCATSRDKTGNTEAFFGQGTRLTVV.

In nucleotides, the CDR3 is TGTGCCAGCAGCCTATCGGGACAGGGTGAACAGTACTTC. Translation gives CASSLSGQGEQYF. The V gene is TRBV9, the J gene TRBJ2-7; TRBD1 aligns across 9 bases. The germline gives CDR1 SGDLS, CDR2 YYNGEE. CDR3 length: 13 residues. The V and J ends lost 4 bases and 10 bases, in that order; junction bases with no gene match: 9.

As DNA, the CDR3 is TGCGCCAGCAGTGAGTCGCTAGCGGGAGGGAAGTGGGAGCTGTTTTTT. Amino acids: CASSESLAGGKWELFF. J is TRBJ2-2 and V is TRBV10-2; 12 bases map to TRBD2. CDR1 and CDR2 (germline): WSHSY, SAAADI. The CDR3 is 16 amino acids. V was clipped by 0 bases and J by 9 bases; unmatched bases: 5.

In the case of this clone: A much bigger clone sits one base away, suggesting this may be a read error. V usage is TRBV11-2 and J usage is TRBJ1-1; D unclear. This CDR3 is built from 13 residues. The germline V gene has CDR1 SGHAT and CDR2 FQNNGV. Trimming removed 0 bases at V and 1 base at J, with 3 bases between. CDR3 amino acids: CASSLDRNTEAFF. The DNA for the CDR3 is TGTGCCAGCAGCTTAGACAGGAACACTGAAGCTTTCTTT.

The J gene is TRBJ2-7, the V gene TRBV5-1; 8 positions match TRBD1. The CDR3 totals 14 residues. Germline trimming cut 0 bases from V and 5 bases from J; bases unmatched to any gene: 4. In germline, CDR1 is SGHRS, CDR2 YFSETQ. This CDR3 reads CASSLGGQGHEQYF. The CDR3 DNA reads as TGCGCCAGCAGCTTGGGTGGACAGGGCCACGAGCAGTACTTC. Complete variable domain (other parts from reference TRBV5-1 and TRBJ2-7): KAGVTQTPRYLIKTRGQQVTLSCSPISGHRSVSWYQQTPGQGLQFLFEYFSETQRNKGNFPGRFSGRQFSNSRSEMNVSTLELGDSALYLCASSLGGQGHEQYFGPGTRLTVT.

This clone came up a few times. V gene TRBV5-6 combines with J gene TRBJ2-6, with a possible D match to TRBD2 (5 bases). CDR3 length: 19 residues. V shed 7 bases and J shed 0 bases, with 23 bases lying between them. Germline V gene sequence: CDR1 SGHDT, CDR2 YYEEEE. The CDR3 region is CASLEVGVLSGSGANVLTF. The CDR3 nucleotides are TGTGCCAGCTTGGAGGTCGGGGTCCTTTCAGGCTCTGGGGCCAACGTCCTGACTTTC. The variable domain in full, completed from reference TRBV5-6 and TRBJ2-6, reads DAGVTQSPTHLIKTRGQQVTLRCSPKSGHDTVSWYQQALGQGPQFIFQYYEEEERQRGNFPDRFSGHQFPNYSSELNVNALLLGDSALYLCASLEVGVLSGSGANVLTFGAGSRLTVL.

The chain has TRBV27 and TRBJ2-1, with 10 bases matching TRBD1. V gave up 6 bases and J gave up 8 bases; unmatched junction bases: 10. The CDR3 has 15 residues. Germline assignment: CDR1 MNHEY and CDR2 SMNVEV (reference sequence). The DNA of the CDR3 is TGTGCCAGCAGCTACCGGGACAGGGGTGTCTATGAGCAGTTCTTC. Protein sequence: CASSYRDRGVYEQFF.

Remarks on this clone: This sample also contains other DNA sequences that code for the same CDR3. The V and J genes are TRBV7-9 and TRBJ1-3, with a possible D match to TRBD1 (6 bases). This CDR3 is built from 14 residues. Germline loops: CDR1 SEHNR, CDR2 FQNEAQ (reference sequence). V gave up 1 base and J gave up 2 bases, with 6 bases separating them. Here the CDR3 DNA reads TGTGCCAGCAGCTTAGACAGGGCTGGAAACACCATATATTTT. Its translation is CASSLDRAGNTIYF. The full variable domain, rest sourced from reference TRBV7-9 and TRBJ1-3, is DTGVSQNPRHKITKRGQNVTFRCDPISEHNRLYWYRQTLGQGPEFLTYFQNEAQLEKSRLLSDRFSAERPKGSFSTLEIQRTEQGDSAMYLCASSLDRAGNTIYFGEGSWLTVV.

The rearrangement uses TRBV12-3 or TRBV12-4 and TRBJ2-7; possibly TRBD1 for D (5 bases). The CDR3 length is 11 residues. V shed 7 bases and J shed 5 bases, with 9 bases lying between them. CDR3 region: CASKGMDEQYF. CDR3 DNA sequence: TGTGCCAGCAAGGGGATGGACGAGCAGTACTTC.

The chain links TRBV6-4 to TRBJ2-3; 9 nucleotides agree with TRBD2. V dropped 6 bases and J dropped 4; count of bases not matched to a gene: 5. In germline, CDR1 is MRHNA, CDR2 SNTAGT. The CDR3 has 14 amino acids. DNA for the CDR3: TGTGCCAGCAGCGTTAGCGGGAGTGCAGATACGCAGTATTTT. It yields the protein CASSVSGSADTQYF.

V usage is TRBV28 and J usage is TRBJ1-6; a possible D gene is TRBD1 (5 bases). V gave up 6 bases and J gave up 5 bases, with 8 bases separating them. There are 13 residues in the CDR3. The V gene's germline CDR1 is MDHEN and CDR2 SYDVKM. The chain's CDR3 is CASRPGNNSPLHF. CDR3 DNA: TGTGCCAGCAGGCCAGGGAATAATTCACCCCTCCACTTT.

This chain joins TRBV19 and TRBJ2-4; weak D call: TRBD2 (5 bases). Trimming left V 10 bases short and J 10 bases short, with 14 bases between. The CDR3 has 11 amino acids. The germline gives CDR1 LNHDA, CDR2 SQIVND (reference sequence). Here the CDR3 DNA reads TGTGCCACACGAAAAGAGGGAATTCAGTACTTC. As protein: CATRKEGIQYF. The full variable domain, rest sourced from reference TRBV19 and TRBJ2-4, is DGGITQSPKYLFRKEGQNVTLSCEQNLNHDAMYWYRQDPGQGLRLIYYSQIVNDFQKGDIAEGYSVSREKKESFPLTVTSAQKNPTAFYLCATRKEGIQYFGAGTRLSVL.

This clone has just one count. This rearrangement joins TRBV2 to TRBJ1-4; tentatively, D is TRBD1 (5 bases). The CDR3 contains 15 residues. The germline CDR1 and CDR2 sequences are SNHLY and FYNNEI. V shed 4 bases and J shed 0 bases, with 9 bases lying between them. The CDR3 DNA reads TGTGCCAGCAGTGTGGACAAAACAACTAATGAAAAACTGTTTTTT. Protein: CASSVDKTTNEKLFF. The entire variable domain, with the rest obtained from reference TRBV2 and TRBJ1-4, is as follows: EPEVTQTPSHQVTQMGQEVILRCVPISNHLYFYWYRQILGQKVEFLVSFYNNEISEKSEIFDDQFSVERPDGSNFTLKIRSTKLEDSAMYFCASSVDKTTNEKLFFGSGTQLSVL.

The rearrangement uses TRBV4-3 and TRBJ1-4; D may be TRBD1 (6 bases). In germline, CDR1 is LGHNA, CDR2 YSLEER. The V and J ends lost 0 bases and 7 bases respectively, with 9 bases between them. CDR3 length: 14 amino acids. In nucleotides, the CDR3 is TGCGCCAGCAGCCAAGATAGGGGGAGTGAAAAACTGTTTTTT. The encoded protein is CASSQDRGSEKLFF.

This chain joins TRBV29-1 and TRBJ1-2, with unresolved D. V dropped 3 bases and J dropped 4 bases, with 9 bases sitting between them. This CDR3 spans 12 amino acids. The germline V gene encodes CDR1 SQVTM and CDR2 ANQGSEA. CDR3: CSVEEPPYGYTF. The CDR3 nucleotides read TGCAGCGTTGAGGAGCCACCCTATGGCTACACCTTC.

The CDR3 DNA follows: TGTGCCACCAGCAGGGGTACAGGGGGAGCTCCTTACGAGCAGTACTTC. Protein: CATSRGTGGAPYEQYF. The J gene is TRBJ2-7, the V gene TRBV15, with TRBD1 identical over 8 bases. With 3 bases clipped from V and 4 bases from J, the junction kept 11 bases outside the gene matches. The CDR3 extends over 16 amino acids. Germline assignment: CDR1 LNHNV and CDR2 YYDKDF (reference sequence).

The V call is TRBV3-1 (or the pseudogene TRBV3-2), the J call TRBJ2-1, with 10 bases identical to TRBD2. V lost 1 base to trimming and J lost 5 bases; unmatched junction nucleotides: 5. The CDR3 has 16 amino acids. From germline, CDR1 is LGHDT and CDR2 YNNKEL (reference sequence). CDR3: CASSQGASGRDNEQFF. The CDR3 region has the DNA TGTGCCAGCAGCCAAGGAGCTAGCGGGAGAGACAATGAGCAGTTCTTC.

This clone has a handful of counts. The CDR3 region is CASSSRGKEVTDTQYF. In nucleotides, the CDR3 is TGTGCCAGCAGCTCCAGGGGGAAGGAGGTCACAGATACGCAGTATTTT. The chain joins TRBV7-9 to TRBJ2-3; 7 nucleotides align to TRBD1. The germline CDR1 and CDR2 sequences are SEHNR and FQNEAQ (reference sequence). J gave up 2 bases and V 4 bases, and 9 bases lay outside the gene matches. This CDR3 is built from 16 residues.

The J gene is TRBJ2-3, the V gene TRBV4-1, with unresolved D. V was pared by 0 bases and J by 4 bases, with 14 bases between. Germline lookup yields CDR1 MGHRA and CDR2 YSYEKL. This CDR3 has 16 amino acids. CDR3 coding DNA: TGCGCCAGCAGCCAAGAACGGAGCGCCCGCCCAGATACGCAGTATTTT. Its protein product is CASSQERSARPDTQYF.

The rearrangement links TRBV2 to TRBJ2-7; a possible D gene is TRBD1 (5 bases). The CDR3 totals 15 residues. The germline gives CDR1 SNHLY, CDR2 FYNNEI. The V end lost 6 bases, the J end lost 0 bases, and 15 bases lay between the germline ends. CDR3 in DNA: TGTGCCAGCAGGATGGACAATCTCTACTCCTACGAGCAGTACTTC. Protein sequence: CASRMDNLYSYEQYF.